This T cell receptor (beta chain) came from a study of blood T cell repertoires in COVID-19. The wider study: Samples representing acute and convalescent COVID-19 were sourced from the United States, Italy and Spain.

CDR3 length: 19 amino acids. The germline CDR1 and CDR2 sequences are SNHLY and FYNNEI. J was trimmed by 0 bases and V by 6 bases; bases with no gene match: 14. Clinical history reported by participants formed the basis on which cohorts were assigned. Two consecutive negative NP/OP PCR tests, clearance, or resolved symptoms defined Cohort 3 recovery. Authors' processing steps: Using reference gene primer amplification, nucleated cell counts were estimated. Clones were read by immunoSEQ multiplex PCR, and TCRdb kept only the in-frame ones, dropping some. From that table come the V and J calls and clone size; the DNA was used to work out D and trimming. The data hold some 300,000 clones, with about 89% observed a single time.

This TCR derives from a woman in her thirties or forties who had recovered from COVID-19. The rearrangement links TRBV2 to TRBJ2-1; 10 positions match TRBD2. What was sequenced was PBMCs or T cells enriched from blood (not recorded which). Written as DNA, the CDR3 is TGTGCCAGCAGGGCCGGCCTGAGACTAGCGGGCTACTCCTACAATGAGCAGTTCTTC. The encoded protein is CASRAGLRLAGYSYNEQFF.